This entry lists 24 T cell receptor beta chains sequenced from one sample in a study of T-cell reconstitution after alpha-beta-depleted transplantation in children. Researchers prepared the TCRbeta library using unique molecular identifiers, the study reports. TCRdb itself ran the PCR reads through MiXCR, one entry per CDR3 protein. The data hold nearly 200,000 distinct CDR3 sequences, with 6.3% observed a single time. Specimen: PBMCs, collected before TCRalphabeta/CD19-depleted stem cell transplant. The source of these receptors is a girl under three years old with combined immunodeficiency, due to receive a stem cell transplant.

In its sample, this clonotype was seen many times. The chain uses TRBV5-1 and TRBJ2-7; TRBD1 might be the D (6 bases). CDR3 length: 15 residues. V lost 3 bases and J 6 bases, leaving 19 bases between the germline ends. Germline assignment: CDR1 SGHRS and CDR2 YFSETQ. The CDR3 spells CASSWPTGNSFEQYF. DNA for the CDR3: TGCGCCAGCAGCTGGCCCACAGGGAATTCGTTCGAGCAGTACTTC.

In its sample, this clonotype was seen many times. For the CDR3, the DNA is TGTGCCAGCAGTCACGGACTGGACGCGAACACTGAAGCTTTCTTT. Translated, it gives CASSHGLDANTEAFF. V and J are TRBV7-6 and TRBJ1-1; D unclear. Trimming cost V 6 bases and J 1 base, with 15 bases left between them. CDR1 and CDR2 from the germline V gene are SGHVS and FNYEAQ. The CDR3 consists of 15 residues.

This rearrangement joins TRBV7-9 to TRBJ1-1; no clear D. The CDR3 is 10 residues long. V was shortened by 10 bases and J by 10 bases, with 13 bases between the two germline ends. Per germline, CDR1 SEHNR and CDR2 FQNEAQ (reference sequence). This CDR3 reads CATHRESAFF. The CDR3 nucleotides read TGTGCCACGCACCGGGAATCAGCTTTCTTT.

Ten or more counts support this clonotype. V gene TRBV11-2 combines with J gene TRBJ1-1; no definite D call. The germline V and J ends were trimmed by 1 base and 7 bases, with 10 bases remaining between them. The CDR3 totals 13 residues. Per the germline V gene, CDR1 is SGHAT and CDR2 is FQNNGV. The CDR3 DNA reads as TGTGCCAGCAGCTTAGTTGGGTTGGGTGAAGCTTTCTTT. This translates into CASSLVGLGEAFF.

This clonotype was recorded at least ten times. CDR3 DNA sequence: TGTGCCAGCAGCCTACTGGGGAGCCTCCACTTT. It specifies CASSLLGSLHF. The chain is built from TRBV3-1 and TRBJ1-6; D gene unclear. The CDR3 covers 11 residues. Germline CDR1 is LGHDT and CDR2 is YNNKEL (reference sequence). V shed 4 bases and J shed 15 bases, with 10 bases lying between them.

This clonotype was picked up many times. This chain connects TRBV7-2 to TRBJ2-1, with 9 nucleotides matching TRBD2. The V and J ends lost 5 bases and 8 bases, in that order; junction bases with no gene match: 13. The V gene's germline CDR1 is SGHTA and CDR2 FQGNSA. The CDR3 contains 16 residues. The CDR3 here is CASSHPGTSPGDEQFF. Written as DNA, the CDR3 is TGTGCCAGCAGCCATCCCGGGACTAGCCCCGGCGATGAGCAGTTCTTC.

Regarding this clonotype: A much larger clone sits a single nucleotide away, making a read error possible. The chain has TRBV20-1 and TRBJ2-1, with a tentative D call TRBD1 (5 bases). Germline CDR1 DFQATT, CDR2 SNEGSKA (reference sequence). CDR3 length: 19 amino acids. The CDR3 is CCARDLGDLTWEPYNEQFF. The CDR3 nucleotides read TGCTGTGCTAGAGATTTAGGGGATCTTACCTGGGAACCCTACAATGAGCAGTTCTTC.

This clonotype was counted at least ten times. The genes are TRBV27 and TRBJ2-3; D is unclear. Germline CDR1 and CDR2: MNHEY and SMNVEV (reference sequence). The length of the CDR3 is 16 residues. V lost 5 bases, J lost 1 base, and 16 bases lay in between. The CDR3 region has the DNA TGTGCCAGCAGTACCATTGACAAATCCGGCACAGATACGCAGTATTTT. Its protein product is CASSTIDKSGTDTQYF.

This clonotype was counted at least ten times. The rearrangement links TRBV15 to TRBJ2-7; 7 bases map to TRBD1. Germline trimming cut 3 bases from V and 3 bases from J; bases unmatched to any gene: 8. Germline V gene lookup returns CDR1 LNHNV and CDR2 YYDKDF (reference sequence). The length of the CDR3 is 15 residues. The CDR3 spells CATSSGPGQSYEQYF. The CDR3 region has the DNA TGTGCCACCAGCAGTGGCCCGGGACAGAGCTACGAGCAGTACTTC.

This clonotype occurred many times. The rearrangement uses TRBV24-1 and TRBJ2-7; D might be TRBD1 (6 bases). The germline gives CDR1 KGHDR, CDR2 SFDVKD. V lost 9 bases to trimming and J lost 0 bases, with 11 bases between them. The CDR3 length is 13 residues. The CDR3 DNA sequence: TGTGCCACCGGGAAGGGGGACTCCTACGAGCAGTACTTC. The encoded protein is CATGKGDSYEQYF.

This clonotype was found many times. The rearrangement joins TRBV6-5 to TRBJ2-1, with D unclear. Trimming stripped 6 bases from V and 10 bases from J, with 13 bases between. The CDR3 loop spans 12 amino acids. In germline, CDR1 is MNHEY, CDR2 SVGAGI. The CDR3 region is CASSPGLGEQFF. The CDR3 region has the DNA TGTGCCAGCAGCCCGGGCCTTGGGGAGCAGTTCTTC.

This clonotype was seen many times. V is TRBV7-2 and J is TRBJ2-3; D is unclear. Trimming took off 5 bases at V and 7 bases at J, with 7 bases between the two ends. Germline V gene lookup returns CDR1 SGHTA and CDR2 FQGNSA. The CDR3 is 11 residues long. The CDR3 is CASSPENTQYF. The DNA of the CDR3 is TGTGCCAGCAGCCCGGAGAATACGCAGTATTTT. The full variable domain, its missing parts supplied by reference TRBV7-2 and TRBJ2-3, is GAGVSQSPSNKVTEKGKDVELRCDPISGHTALYWYRQSLGQGLEFLIYFQGNSAPDKSGLPSDRFSAERTGGSVSTLTIQRTQQEDSAVYLCASSPENTQYFGPGTRLTVL.

This clonotype was counted ten times or more. The chain employs TRBV27 and TRBJ2-1, with 12 positions matching TRBD2. Trimming cost V 3 bases and J 5 bases; bases outside gene matches: 2. The CDR3 consists of 15 residues. Germline V CDR1 and CDR2: MNHEY, SMNVEV (reference sequence). In DNA form, the CDR3 reads TGTGCCAGCAGTTTCGGACTAGCGGGGCACAATGAGCAGTTCTTC. Translating gives CASSFGLAGHNEQFF.

This clonotype was recorded at least ten times. The rearrangement links TRBV3-1 to TRBJ2-1; D ambiguous. V lost 0 bases and J lost 3, with 6 bases in between. The CDR3 is 14 amino acids. Looked up from germline, CDR1 is LGHDT and CDR2 is YNNKEL (reference sequence). As DNA, the CDR3 is TGTGCCAGCAGCCAAGAGCCTAGCTACAATGAGCAGTTCTTC. It translates to CASSQEPSYNEQFF.

At least ten counts were recorded for this clonotype. The chain is built from TRBV7-2 and TRBJ2-5; D is undetermined. The CDR3 consists of 12 residues. Germline CDR1 SGHTA, CDR2 FQGNSA. The V end was cut by 1 base, the J end by 5 bases, with 5 bases between. The CDR3: CASSLDLETQYF. CDR3 bases: TGTGCCAGCAGCTTAGATTTGGAGACCCAGTACTTC. The full variable domain, rest sourced from reference TRBV7-2 and TRBJ2-5, is GAGVSQSPSNKVTEKGKDVELRCDPISGHTALYWYRQSLGQGLEFLIYFQGNSAPDKSGLPSDRFSAERTGGSVSTLTIQRTQQEDSAVYLCASSLDLETQYFGPGTRLLVL.

This clonotype was picked up many times. The V and J genes are TRBV7-8 and TRBJ2-7; TRBD1 might be the D (5 bases). The V end was cut by 2 bases, the J end by 2 bases, with 10 bases between. The CDR3 contains 14 residues. Per the germline V gene, CDR1 is SGHVS and CDR2 is FQNEAQ. CDR3 bases: TGTGCCAGCAGCTTACCCGGACACGCCTACGAGCAGTACTTC. It is translated as CASSLPGHAYEQYF.

This clonotype showed up many times. V usage is TRBV28 and J usage is TRBJ2-1, with 10 bases identical to TRBD2. Germline CDR1 and CDR2: MDHEN and SYDVKM. CDR3 length equals 17 residues. V trimming: 5 bases; J trimming: 0 bases; junction bases outside the gene matches: 7. The CDR3 nucleotides are TGTGCCAGCAGTCCCACTAGCGGGGCTAGCTCCTACAATGAGCAGTTCTTC. This encodes CASSPTSGASSYNEQFF. The full variable domain, in which reference TRBV28 and TRBJ2-1 provide the parts outside the CDR3, is DVKVTQSSRYLVKRTGEKVFLECVQDMDHENMFWYRQDPGLGLRLIYFSYDVKMKEKGDIPEGYSVSREKKERFSLILESASTNQTSMYLCASSPTSGASSYNEQFFGPGTRLTVL.

This clonotype showed up just a few times. The rearrangement joins TRBV7-9 to TRBJ1-6, with D perhaps matching TRBD1 (6 bases). Germline V gene lookup returns CDR1 SEHNR and CDR2 FQNEAQ (reference sequence). Trimming took off 6 bases at V and 11 bases at J, with 20 bases between the two ends. The CDR3 consists of 15 residues. CDR3 protein: CASSFPSSQGAPLHF. The CDR3 nucleotides are TGTGCCAGCAGTTTCCCAAGCTCACAGGGAGCACCCCTCCACTTT.

With regard to this clonotype: A much larger clone lies a single base off, so this may be a read error. This chain links TRBV29-1 with TRBJ2-1; 8 positions agree with TRBD2. The length of the CDR3 is 15 residues. The V gene end was trimmed by 0 bases and the J gene end by 9 bases; junction bases not matched to a gene: 10. Germline assignment: CDR1 SQVTM and CDR2 ANQGSEA. CDR3 region: CSVEDVKRETSEQFF. In nucleotides, the CDR3 is TGCAGCGTTGAAGATGTCAAGCGGGAGACCAGTGAGCAGTTCTTC.

This clonotype was seen more than once but under ten times. The chain has TRBV15 and TRBJ2-7; 12 positions agree with TRBD1. CDR3 length: 14 amino acids. Germline values: CDR1 LNHNV, CDR2 YYDKDF (reference sequence). The V and J ends lost 4 bases and 7 bases, in that order; junction bases with no gene match: 5. The CDR3 DNA sequence: TGTGCCACCAGCACCGGGACAGGGGGCCAAGAGCAGTACTTC. Amino acids: CATSTGTGGQEQYF.

This clonotype was recorded at least ten times. The chain employs TRBV28 and TRBJ2-7, with 10 positions matching TRBD1. This CDR3 is built from 16 residues. Germline trimming cut 6 bases from V and 4 bases from J; bases unmatched to any gene: 12. CDR1 MDHEN and CDR2 SYDVKM come from the germline V gene. CDR3 DNA: TGTGCCAGCAGCCCTACTTGGGGACAGGGGACGTACGAGCAGTACTTC. It codes for CASSPTWGQGTYEQYF. Based on the CDR3 plus reference TRBV28 and TRBJ2-7, the full variable domain is DVKVTQSSRYLVKRTGEKVFLECVQDMDHENMFWYRQDPGLGLRLIYFSYDVKMKEKGDIPEGYSVSREKKERFSLILESASTNQTSMYLCASSPTWGQGTYEQYFGPGTRLTVT.

This clonotype was detected ten times or more. CDR3 bases: TGCAGTGCTCCTTACACGGGAAGCTCCTACAATGAGCAGTTCTTC. Translated: CSAPYTGSSYNEQFF. The chain has TRBV20-1 and TRBJ2-1, with D possibly being TRBD2 (5 bases). The V and J ends lost 5 bases and 0 bases respectively, with 14 bases between them. CDR1 and CDR2 from the germline V gene are DFQATT and SNEGSKA (reference sequence). The CDR3 length is 15 residues.

The sample holds many counts of this clonotype. V and J are TRBV5-1 and TRBJ2-3, with D possibly being TRBD1 (6 bases). V dropped 0 bases and J dropped 3 bases, with 14 bases sitting between them. The CDR3 covers 16 residues. Per the germline V gene, CDR1 is SGHRS and CDR2 is YFSETQ. CDR3 DNA sequence: TGCGCCAGCAGCTTGGCCGGTGGGGGCGCGACAGATACGCAGTATTTT. Protein: CASSLAGGGATDTQYF.

The chain is built from TRBV28 and TRBJ2-1; D call uncertain. CDR1 and CDR2 from the germline V gene are MDHEN and SYDVKM. This CDR3 has 15 residues. V lost 1 base, J lost 11 bases, and 18 bases lay in between. CDR3 DNA sequence: TGTGCCAGCAGTTTATTTACCCTATGGAGAAAAAAGCAGTTCTTC. Amino acid sequence: CASSLFTLWRKKQFF.